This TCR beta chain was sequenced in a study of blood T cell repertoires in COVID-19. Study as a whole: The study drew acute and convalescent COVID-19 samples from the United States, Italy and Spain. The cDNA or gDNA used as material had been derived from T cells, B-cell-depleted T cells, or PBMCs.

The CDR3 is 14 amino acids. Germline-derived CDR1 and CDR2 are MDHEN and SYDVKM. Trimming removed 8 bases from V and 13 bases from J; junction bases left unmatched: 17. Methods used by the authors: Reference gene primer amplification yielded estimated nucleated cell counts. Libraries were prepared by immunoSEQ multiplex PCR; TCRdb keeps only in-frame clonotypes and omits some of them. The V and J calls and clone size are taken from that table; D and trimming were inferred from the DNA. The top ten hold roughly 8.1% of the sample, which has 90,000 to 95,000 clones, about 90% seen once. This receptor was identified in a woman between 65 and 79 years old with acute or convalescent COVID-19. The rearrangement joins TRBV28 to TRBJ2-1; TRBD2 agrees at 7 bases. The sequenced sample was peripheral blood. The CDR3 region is CASSGPGTNPFQFF. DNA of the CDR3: TGTGCCAGCTCTGGGCCCGGGACTAATCCGTTTCAGTTCTTC.